This TCR beta chain was captured by sequencing in a study of blood T cells in healthy people across ages. A J-beta primer mix and a sample-barcoded 5' primer were used in a second PCR of about 7 to 12 cycles. MiXCR was run by TCRdb on the 5' RACE reads, yielding one entry per CDR3 protein. The data contain some 1.4 million distinct CDR3 sequences, roughly 40% of them seen just once; the ten biggest clones take up approximately 7.9%. The source of this sequence is a woman aged 18-29 years in good health. The sequencing sample was made of blood.

The CDR3 here is CASSLLTGQRNIQYF. Here the CDR3 DNA reads TGTGCCAGCAGCCTTCTGACAGGGCAGAGAAACATTCAGTACTTC. This rearrangement joins TRBV3-1 to TRBJ2-4; 7 bases are a match to TRBD1. This CDR3 has 15 residues. V dropped 4 bases and J dropped 6; count of bases not matched to a gene: 9. The V gene's germline CDR1 is LGHDT and CDR2 YNNKEL (reference sequence).